This T cell receptor beta chain was sequenced in a study of neurological immune-mediated disorders. In TCRdb, the 5' RACE reads were re-called with MiXCR into one record per CDR3 protein. Of roughly 55,000 distinct CDR3 sequences listed, 16% were seen once; the top ten hold approximately 4%. The unsorted libraries were generated from a total of 2 million PBMCs, which had been stored in RNAlater at -80 C. The CDR3 covers 16 residues. Looked up from germline, CDR1 is ENHRY and CDR2 is SYGVKD. V gave up 6 bases and J gave up 2 bases; unmatched junction bases: 6. V and J are TRBV10-3 and TRBJ1-3; 11 nucleotides agree with TRBD1. Sequenced: PBMCs. The sequence was collected from a man aged 60 to 69 in good health. CDR3 amino acids: CAIRISGQGAGNTIYF. The DNA of the CDR3 is TGTGCCATCAGGATATCGGGACAGGGGGCTGGAAACACCATATATTTT.